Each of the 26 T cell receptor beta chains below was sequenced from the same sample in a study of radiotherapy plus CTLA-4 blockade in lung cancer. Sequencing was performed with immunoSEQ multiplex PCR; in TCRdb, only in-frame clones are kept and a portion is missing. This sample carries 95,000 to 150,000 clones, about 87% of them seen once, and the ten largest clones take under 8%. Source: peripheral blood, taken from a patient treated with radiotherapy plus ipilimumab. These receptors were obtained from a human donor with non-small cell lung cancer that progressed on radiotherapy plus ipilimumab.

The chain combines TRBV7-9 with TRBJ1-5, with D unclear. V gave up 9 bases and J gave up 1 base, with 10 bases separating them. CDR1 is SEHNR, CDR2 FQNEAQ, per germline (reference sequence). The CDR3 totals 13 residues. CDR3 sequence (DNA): TGTGCCAGTGCCTCATGGAGCAATCAGCCCCAGCATTTT. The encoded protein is CASASWSNQPQHF.

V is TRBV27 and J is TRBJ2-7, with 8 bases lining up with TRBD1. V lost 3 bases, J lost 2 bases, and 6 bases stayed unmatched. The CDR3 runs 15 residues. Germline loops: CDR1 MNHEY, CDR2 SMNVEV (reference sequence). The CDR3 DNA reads TGTGCCAGCAGTTTGGGGCAGGGGGCTCCCTACGAGCAGTACTTC. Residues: CASSLGQGAPYEQYF.

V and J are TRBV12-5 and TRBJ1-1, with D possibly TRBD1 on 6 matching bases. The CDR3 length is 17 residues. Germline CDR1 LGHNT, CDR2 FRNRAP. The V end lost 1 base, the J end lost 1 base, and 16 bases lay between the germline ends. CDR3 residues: CASGLARGGRRNTEAFF. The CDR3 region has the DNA TGTGCTAGTGGTTTGGCCCGCGGGGGCCGAAGGAACACTGAAGCTTTCTTT.

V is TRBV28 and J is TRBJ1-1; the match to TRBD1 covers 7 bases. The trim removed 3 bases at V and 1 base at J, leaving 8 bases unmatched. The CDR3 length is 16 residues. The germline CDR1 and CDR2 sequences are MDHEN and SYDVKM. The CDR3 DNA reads TGTGCCAGCAGTTTCCCCGGGACAGCAGCGAACACTGAAGCTTTCTTT. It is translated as CASSFPGTAANTEAFF. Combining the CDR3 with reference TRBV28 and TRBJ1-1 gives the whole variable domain DVKVTQSSRYLVKRTGEKVFLECVQDMDHENMFWYRQDPGLGLRLIYFSYDVKMKEKGDIPEGYSVSREKKERFSLILESASTNQTSMYLCASSFPGTAANTEAFFGQGTRLTVV.

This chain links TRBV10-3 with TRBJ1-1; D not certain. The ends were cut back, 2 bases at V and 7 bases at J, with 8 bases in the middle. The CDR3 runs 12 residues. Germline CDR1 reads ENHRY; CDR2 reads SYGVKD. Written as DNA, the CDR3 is TGTGCCATCAGTGAGAGCGAGGTTGAAGCTTTCTTT. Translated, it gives CAISESEVEAFF.

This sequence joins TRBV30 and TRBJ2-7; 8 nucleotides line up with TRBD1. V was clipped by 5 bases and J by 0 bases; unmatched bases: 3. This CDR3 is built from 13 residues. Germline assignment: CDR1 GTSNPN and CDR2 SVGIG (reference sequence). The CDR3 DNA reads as TGTGCCTGGGGGACAGGAGCCTCCTACGAGCAGTACTTC. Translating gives CAWGTGASYEQYF. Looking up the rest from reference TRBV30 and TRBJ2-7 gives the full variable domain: SQTIHQWPATLVQPVGSPLSLECTVEGTSNPNLYWYRQAAGRGLQLLFYSVGIGQISSEVPQNLSASRPQDRQFILSSKKLLLSDSGFYLCAWGTGASYEQYFGPGTRLTVT.

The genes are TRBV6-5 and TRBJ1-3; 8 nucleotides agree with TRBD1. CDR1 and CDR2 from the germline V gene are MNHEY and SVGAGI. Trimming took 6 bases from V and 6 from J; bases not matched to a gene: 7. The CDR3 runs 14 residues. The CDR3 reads CASSAGQGTNTIYF. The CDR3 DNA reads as TGTGCCAGCAGCGCAGGACAGGGTACAAACACCATATATTTT.

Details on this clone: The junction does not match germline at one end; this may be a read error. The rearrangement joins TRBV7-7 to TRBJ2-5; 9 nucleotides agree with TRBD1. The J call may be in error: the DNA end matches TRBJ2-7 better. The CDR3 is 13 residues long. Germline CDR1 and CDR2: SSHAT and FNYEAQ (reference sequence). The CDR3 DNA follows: TGTGCTAGCAGCTTGGGGACAGGGCTCGAGCAGTACTTC. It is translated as CASSLGTGLEQYF.

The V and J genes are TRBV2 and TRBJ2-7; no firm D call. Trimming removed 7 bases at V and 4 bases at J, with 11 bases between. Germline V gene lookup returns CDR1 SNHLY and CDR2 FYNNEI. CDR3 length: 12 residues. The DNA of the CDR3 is TGTGCCAGCACCATTAGGGCTTACGAGCAGTACTTC. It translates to CASTIRAYEQYF. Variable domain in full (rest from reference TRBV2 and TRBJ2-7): EPEVTQTPSHQVTQMGQEVILRCVPISNHLYFYWYRQILGQKVEFLVSFYNNEISEKSEIFDDQFSVERPDGSNFTLKIRSTKLEDSAMYFCASTIRAYEQYFGPGTRLTVT.

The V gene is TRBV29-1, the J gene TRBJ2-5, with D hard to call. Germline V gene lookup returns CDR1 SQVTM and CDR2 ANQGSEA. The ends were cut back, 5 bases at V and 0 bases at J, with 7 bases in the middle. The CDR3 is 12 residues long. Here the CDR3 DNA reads TGCAGCGTTATGGGATACCAAGAGACCCAGTACTTC. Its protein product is CSVMGYQETQYF.

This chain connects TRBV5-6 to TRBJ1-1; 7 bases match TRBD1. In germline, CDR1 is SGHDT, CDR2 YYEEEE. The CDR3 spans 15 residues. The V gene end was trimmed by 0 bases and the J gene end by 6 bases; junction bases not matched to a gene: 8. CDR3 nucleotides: TGTGCCAGCAGCTTGGCTTACGGAGGGGGCTCTGAAGCTTTCTTT. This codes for CASSLAYGGGSEAFF. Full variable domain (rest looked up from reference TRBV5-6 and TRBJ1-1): DAGVTQSPTHLIKTRGQQVTLRCSPKSGHDTVSWYQQALGQGPQFIFQYYEEEERQRGNFPDRFSGHQFPNYSSELNVNALLLGDSALYLCASSLAYGGGSEAFFGQGTRLTVV.

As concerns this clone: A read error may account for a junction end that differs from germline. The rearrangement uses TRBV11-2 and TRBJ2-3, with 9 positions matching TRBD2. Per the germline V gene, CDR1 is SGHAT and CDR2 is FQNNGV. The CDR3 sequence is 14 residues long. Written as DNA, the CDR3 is TGTGCCAGCAGGTTAGCGGGAGTCCCAGATACGCAGTATTTT. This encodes CASRLAGVPDTQYF. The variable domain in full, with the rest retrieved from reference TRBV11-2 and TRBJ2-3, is EAGVAQSPRYKIIEKRQSVAFWCNPISGHATLYWYQQILGQGPKLLIQFQNNGVVDDSQLPKDRFSAERLKGVDSTLKIQPAKLEDSAVYLCASRLAGVPDTQYFGPGTRLTVL.

The CDR3 sequence: CAWSVGFVGGSQETQYF. CDR3 nucleotide sequence: TGTGCCTGGAGTGTAGGGTTCGTGGGGGGCTCGCAAGAGACCCAGTACTTC. The chain recombines TRBV30 with TRBJ2-5; D tentatively fits TRBD1 or TRBD2 (6 bases each). The CDR3 spans 17 residues. Trimming cost V 0 bases and J 2 bases, with 19 bases left between them. Germline V gives CDR1 GTSNPN, CDR2 SVGIG (reference sequence).

In DNA, the CDR3 is TGTGCCAGTAGTATCGGGGGGGCGGTAGCCAAAAACATTCAGTACTTC. This sequence encodes CASSIGGAVAKNIQYF. This chain uses TRBV19 with TRBJ2-4; TRBD2 matches 8 bases. Germline V gives CDR1 LNHDA, CDR2 SQIVND (reference sequence). The CDR3 is 16 amino acids. V shed 3 bases and J 0 bases; nucleotides not matched to a gene: 4.

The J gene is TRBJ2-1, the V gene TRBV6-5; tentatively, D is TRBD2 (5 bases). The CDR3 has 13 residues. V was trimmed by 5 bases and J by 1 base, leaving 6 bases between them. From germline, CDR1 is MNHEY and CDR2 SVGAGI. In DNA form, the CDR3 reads TGTGCCAGCAGTCGGGGTTCCTACAATGAGCAGTTCTTC. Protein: CASSRGSYNEQFF.

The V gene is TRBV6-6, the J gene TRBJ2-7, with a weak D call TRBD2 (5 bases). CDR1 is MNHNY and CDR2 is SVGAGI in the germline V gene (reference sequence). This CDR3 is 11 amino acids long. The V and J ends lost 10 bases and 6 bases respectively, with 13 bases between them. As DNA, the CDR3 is TGTGCCACCTCGGGGTCCGTCGAGCAGTACTTC. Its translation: CATSGSVEQYF.

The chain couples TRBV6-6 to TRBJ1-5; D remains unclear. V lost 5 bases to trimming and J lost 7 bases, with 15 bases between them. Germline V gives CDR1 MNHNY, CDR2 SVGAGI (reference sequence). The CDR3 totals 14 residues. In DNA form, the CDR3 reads TGTGCCAGCAGTGAGTGGCAGCCTCACCAGCCCCAGCATTTT. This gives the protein CASSEWQPHQPQHF.

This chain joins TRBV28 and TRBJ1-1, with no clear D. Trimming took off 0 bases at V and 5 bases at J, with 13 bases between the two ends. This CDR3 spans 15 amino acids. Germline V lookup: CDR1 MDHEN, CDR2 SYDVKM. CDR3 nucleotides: TGTGCCAGCAGTTTATGGACCCGTGGAGGAACTGAAGCTTTCTTT. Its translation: CASSLWTRGGTEAFF. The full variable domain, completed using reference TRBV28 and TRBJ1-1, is DVKVTQSSRYLVKRTGEKVFLECVQDMDHENMFWYRQDPGLGLRLIYFSYDVKMKEKGDIPEGYSVSREKKERFSLILESASTNQTSMYLCASSLWTRGGTEAFFGQGTRLTVV.

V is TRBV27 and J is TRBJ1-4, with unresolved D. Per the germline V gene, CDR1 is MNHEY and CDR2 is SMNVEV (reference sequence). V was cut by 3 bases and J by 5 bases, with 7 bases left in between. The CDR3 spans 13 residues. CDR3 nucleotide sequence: TGTGCCAGCAGTTTGTACGGCAATGAAAAACTGTTTTTT. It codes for CASSLYGNEKLFF.

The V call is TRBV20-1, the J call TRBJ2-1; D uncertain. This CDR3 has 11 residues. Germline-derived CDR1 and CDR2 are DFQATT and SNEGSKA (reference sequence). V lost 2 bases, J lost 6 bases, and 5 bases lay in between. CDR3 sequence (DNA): TGCAGTGCTAGAAAGGGCAATGAGCAGTTCTTC. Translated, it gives CSARKGNEQFF.

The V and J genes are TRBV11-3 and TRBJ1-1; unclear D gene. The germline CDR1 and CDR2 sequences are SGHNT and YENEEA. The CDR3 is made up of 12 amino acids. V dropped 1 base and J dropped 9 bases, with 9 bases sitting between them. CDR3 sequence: CASSLGQTKAFF. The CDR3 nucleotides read TGTGCCAGCAGCTTAGGTCAGACGAAAGCTTTCTTT.

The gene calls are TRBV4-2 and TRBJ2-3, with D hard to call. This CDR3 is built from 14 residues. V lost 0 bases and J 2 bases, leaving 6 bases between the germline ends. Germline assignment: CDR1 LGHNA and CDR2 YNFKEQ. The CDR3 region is CASSQDKTTDTQYF. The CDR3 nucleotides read TGTGCCAGCAGCCAAGATAAAACCACAGATACGCAGTATTTT.

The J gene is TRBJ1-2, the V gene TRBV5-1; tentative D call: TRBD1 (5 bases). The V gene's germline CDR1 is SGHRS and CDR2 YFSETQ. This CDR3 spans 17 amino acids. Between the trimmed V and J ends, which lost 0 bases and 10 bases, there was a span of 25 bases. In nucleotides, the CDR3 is TGCGCCAGCAGCTTGGTCGGAAAGGATTGGGACCGGAGTGACTACACCTTC. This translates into CASSLVGKDWDRSDYTF.

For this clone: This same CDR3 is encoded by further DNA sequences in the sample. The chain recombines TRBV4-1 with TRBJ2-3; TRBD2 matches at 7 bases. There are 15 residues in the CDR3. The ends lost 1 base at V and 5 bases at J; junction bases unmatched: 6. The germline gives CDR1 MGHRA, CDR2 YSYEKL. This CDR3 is CASSQGGSGEDTQYF. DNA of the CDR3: TGCGCCAGCAGCCAAGGGGGCAGCGGGGAAGATACGCAGTATTTT.

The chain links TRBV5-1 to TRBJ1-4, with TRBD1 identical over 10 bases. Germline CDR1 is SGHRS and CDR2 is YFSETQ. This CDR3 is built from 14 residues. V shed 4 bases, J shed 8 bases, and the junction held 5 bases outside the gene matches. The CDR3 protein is CASSPTGGAEKLFF. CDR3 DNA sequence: TGCGCCAGCAGCCCGACAGGGGGCGCGGAAAAACTGTTTTTT.

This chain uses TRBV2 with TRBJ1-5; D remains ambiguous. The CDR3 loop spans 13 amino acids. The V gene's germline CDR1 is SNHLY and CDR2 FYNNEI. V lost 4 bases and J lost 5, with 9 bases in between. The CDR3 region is CASSVLLDQPQHF. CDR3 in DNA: TGTGCCAGCAGTGTGCTGCTAGATCAGCCCCAGCATTTT.